The rows below give T cell receptor beta chains drawn from one sample of a study of identical twins. MiXCR, run by TCRdb on the 5' RACE reads, gives a single entry per CDR3 protein. The repertoire includes 1.5 million to 2 million distinct CDR3 sequences, around 29% of them detected once, and about 0.27% sits in the top ten. Sequences were obtained from cord blood. The receptors come from a newborn girl in good health. Each CDR3 is given with its conserved first and last residue. Fields, in order: V gene, clone size, D gene, J gene, CDR3 protein, CDR3 DNA. The D gene is left open where the match is weak. Clone size, where shown, is once, few, many, or a class for clones that have expanded.

v_call: TRBV6-6
clone_size: NA
d_call: TRBD1
j_call: TRBJ1-4
cdr3_aa: CASSPDRGLNERLFF
cdr3_nt: TGTGCCAGCAGTCCCGACAGGGGCCTTAATGAAAGACTGTTTTTT

v_call: TRBV5-1
clone_size: NA
d_call: TRBD2
j_call: TRBJ2-1
cdr3_aa: CASSSTGTTYNEQFF
cdr3_nt: TGCGCCAGCAGCTCCACCGGGACTACTTACAATGAGCAGTTCTTC

v_call: TRBV6-5
clone_size: NA
d_call: NA
j_call: TRBJ2-7
cdr3_aa: CASSYERIIKGGVRYEQYF
cdr3_nt: TGTGCCAGCAGTTACGAGAGGATTATTAAGGGGGGGGTTCGGTACGAGCAGTACTTC

v_call: TRBV6-5
clone_size: NA
d_call: TRBD1
j_call: TRBJ2-1
cdr3_aa: CASRGRDRDRNEQFF
cdr3_nt: TGTGCCAGCAGGGGAAGGGACAGGGATCGCAATGAGCAGTTCTTC

v_call: TRBV11-2
clone_size: NA
d_call: NA
j_call: TRBJ2-1
cdr3_aa: CASSFKGTTYNEQFF
cdr3_nt: TGTGCCAGCAGCTTCAAGGGAACTACCTACAATGAGCAGTTCTTC

v_call: TRBV5-1
clone_size: NA
d_call: NA
j_call: TRBJ1-1
cdr3_aa: CASSLLGVSFF
cdr3_nt: TGCGCCAGCAGCTTGTTAGGGGTGTCTTTCTTT

v_call: TRBV7-2
clone_size: NA
d_call: NA
j_call: TRBJ1-1
cdr3_aa: CASSPTTGQYEAFF
cdr3_nt: TGTGCCAGCAGCCCGACGACCGGACAATATGAAGCTTTCTTT

v_call: TRBV5-1
clone_size: NA
d_call: TRBD1
j_call: TRBJ1-2
cdr3_aa: CASSLEIQGDWGYTF
cdr3_nt: TGCGCCAGCAGCTTGGAGATACAGGGGGATTGGGGCTACACCTTC

v_call: TRBV4-2
clone_size: few
d_call: TRBD1
j_call: TRBJ1-1
cdr3_aa: CASSQGDFLRQGATEAFF
cdr3_nt: TGTGCCAGCAGCCAAGGAGATTTCCTTCGACAGGGAGCGACTGAAGCTTTCTTT

v_call: TRBV11-2
clone_size: NA
d_call: TRBD1
j_call: TRBJ2-7
cdr3_aa: CASSYETGASYEQYF
cdr3_nt: TGTGCCAGCAGCTATGAGACAGGGGCTTCCTACGAGCAGTACTTC

v_call: TRBV2
clone_size: NA
d_call: TRBD1
j_call: TRBJ2-3
cdr3_aa: CASSETGTGLRLAPTDTQYF
cdr3_nt: TGTGCCAGCAGTGAGACCGGGACAGGGCTAAGGCTAGCTCCCACAGATACGCAGTATTTT

v_call: TRBV6-1
clone_size: few
d_call: NA
j_call: TRBJ2-1
cdr3_aa: CASSEAWERGFNEQFF
cdr3_nt: TGTGCCAGCAGTGAAGCGTGGGAAAGGGGTTTCAATGAGCAGTTCTTC

v_call: TRBV12-3/TRBV12-4
clone_size: few
d_call: TRBD2
j_call: TRBJ2-7
cdr3_aa: CASSSSGVSSYEQYF
cdr3_nt: TGTGCCAGCAGCTCTAGCGGGGTTAGCTCCTACGAGCAGTACTTC

v_call: TRBV2
clone_size: few
d_call: NA
j_call: TRBJ1-2
cdr3_aa: CASARGRSYGYTF
cdr3_nt: TGTGCCAGCGCCAGGGGCAGGAGCTATGGCTACACCTTC

v_call: TRBV29-1
clone_size: few
d_call: NA
j_call: TRBJ2-1
cdr3_aa: CSVAQGRSYNEQFF
cdr3_nt: TGCAGCGTCGCACAGGGAAGGTCCTACAATGAGCAGTTCTTC

v_call: TRBV20-1
clone_size: NA
d_call: TRBD2
j_call: TRBJ2-1
cdr3_aa: CSAMRPGLDNEQFF
cdr3_nt: TGCAGTGCTATGAGACCGGGACTAGACAATGAGCAGTTCTTC

v_call: TRBV5-1
clone_size: NA
d_call: NA
j_call: TRBJ2-7
cdr3_aa: CASSSGYRSYEQYF
cdr3_nt: TGCGCCAGCAGCTCAGGGTACAGATCCTACGAGCAGTACTTC

v_call: TRBV2
clone_size: once
d_call: NA
j_call: TRBJ2-6
cdr3_aa: CASSEAGPYRASGGANVLTF
cdr3_nt: TGTGCCAGCAGTGAGGCGGGCCCCTACAGGGCTTCAGGTGGGGCCAACGTCCTGACTTTC

v_call: TRBV6-5
clone_size: once
d_call: TRBD2
j_call: TRBJ2-7
cdr3_aa: CASSQGLAYLGYEQYF
cdr3_nt: TGTGCCAGCAGCCAGGGACTAGCGTATCTGGGCTACGAGCAGTACTTC

v_call: TRBV28
clone_size: NA
d_call: TRBD2
j_call: TRBJ2-1
cdr3_aa: CASSLWASGRGRNEQFF
cdr3_nt: TGTGCCAGCAGTTTATGGGCTAGCGGGAGGGGTCGGAATGAGCAGTTCTTC

v_call: TRBV5-5
clone_size: few
d_call: NA
j_call: TRBJ2-3
cdr3_aa: CASRGGGSVLGTQYF
cdr3_nt: TGTGCCAGCAGAGGGGGGGGATCGGTTTTAGGTACGCAGTATTTT

v_call: TRBV10-3
clone_size: NA
d_call: TRBD2
j_call: TRBJ2-1
cdr3_aa: CAISALASGGRAGSNEQFF
cdr3_nt: TGTGCCATCAGTGCTCTTGCTAGCGGGGGTCGGGCGGGGTCCAATGAGCAGTTCTTC

v_call: TRBV6-6
clone_size: few
d_call: TRBD1
j_call: TRBJ2-7
cdr3_aa: CASSSVQGAYEQYF
cdr3_nt: TGTGCCAGCAGTTCCGTACAGGGGGCTTACGAGCAGTACTTC

v_call: TRBV24-1
clone_size: NA
d_call: NA
j_call: TRBJ1-1
cdr3_aa: CATSDAGGTEAFF
cdr3_nt: TGTGCCACCAGTGACGCTGGGGGGACTGAAGCTTTCTTT

v_call: TRBV28
clone_size: few
d_call: NA
j_call: TRBJ2-5
cdr3_aa: CASSFNLRETQYF
cdr3_nt: TGTGCCAGCAGTTTTAACCTAAGGGAGACCCAGTACTTC

v_call: TRBV20-1
clone_size: many
d_call: TRBD2
j_call: TRBJ2-7
cdr3_aa: CSAGTSGGYEQYF
cdr3_nt: TGCAGCGCAGGGACTAGCGGGGGGTACGAGCAGTACTTC

v_call: TRBV7-6
clone_size: NA
d_call: NA
j_call: TRBJ2-3
cdr3_aa: CASSAYPRGTDTQYF
cdr3_nt: TGTGCCAGCAGCGCGTACCCCAGGGGTACAGATACGCAGTATTTT

v_call: TRBV3-1
clone_size: many
d_call: NA
j_call: TRBJ2-4
cdr3_aa: CASSHLGQPAKNIQYF
cdr3_nt: TGTGCCAGCAGCCACCTCGGACAGCCAGCCAAAAACATTCAGTACTTC

v_call: TRBV3-1
clone_size: few
d_call: TRBD2
j_call: TRBJ2-1
cdr3_aa: CASSRLAGYGTFF
cdr3_nt: TGTGCCAGCAGCCGTCTAGCGGGATACGGAACGTTCTTC

v_call: TRBV20-1
clone_size: few
d_call: TRBD2
j_call: TRBJ2-5
cdr3_aa: CSAGLAGGSGQYF
cdr3_nt: TGCAGTGCTGGACTAGCGGGGGGGTCAGGGCAGTACTTC

v_call: TRBV5-5
clone_size: once
d_call: NA
j_call: TRBJ2-1
cdr3_aa: CASSQRDSFYEQFF
cdr3_nt: TGTGCCAGCAGCCAAAGGGACTCATTCTACGAGCAGTTCTTC

v_call: TRBV5-1
clone_size: few
d_call: NA
j_call: TRBJ1-2
cdr3_aa: CASSLNDGYTF
cdr3_nt: TGCGCCAGCAGTTTAAATGATGGCTACACCTTC

v_call: TRBV20-1
clone_size: NA
d_call: NA
j_call: TRBJ2-5
cdr3_aa: CSARSQVRSQETQYF
cdr3_nt: TGCAGTGCTAGAAGCCAGGTCCGCAGCCAAGAGACCCAGTACTTC

v_call: TRBV5-1
clone_size: NA
d_call: TRBD1
j_call: TRBJ2-7
cdr3_aa: CASSPTRTGLTYEQYF
cdr3_nt: TGCGCCAGCAGCCCAACCCGGACAGGGCTAACCTACGAGCAGTACTTC

v_call: TRBV12-3/TRBV12-4
clone_size: few
d_call: TRBD2
j_call: TRBJ2-3
cdr3_aa: CASSLAGLAVPDTQYF
cdr3_nt: TGTGCCAGCAGTTTAGCGGGACTAGCGGTCCCAGATACGCAGTATTTT

v_call: TRBV3-1
clone_size: NA
d_call: TRBD1
j_call: TRBJ2-5
cdr3_aa: CASSQGGTVYQETQYF
cdr3_nt: TGTGCCAGCAGCCAAGGGGGGACAGTGTACCAAGAGACCCAGTACTTC

v_call: TRBV29-1
clone_size: few
d_call: TRBD2
j_call: TRBJ2-4
cdr3_aa: CSVGGLAGGKRDIQYF
cdr3_nt: TGCAGCGTTGGGGGACTAGCGGGAGGGAAACGGGACATTCAGTACTTC

v_call: TRBV10-3
clone_size: NA
d_call: TRBD2
j_call: TRBJ2-7
cdr3_aa: CAIFSGRGYEQYF
cdr3_nt: TGTGCCATCTTTAGCGGGAGAGGATACGAGCAGTACTTC

v_call: TRBV20-1
clone_size: few
d_call: NA
j_call: TRBJ1-5
cdr3_aa: CSAVLGAGNQPQHF
cdr3_nt: TGCAGTGCTGTACTTGGGGCGGGCAATCAGCCCCAGCATTTT

v_call: TRBV3-1
clone_size: NA
d_call: NA
j_call: TRBJ2-2
cdr3_aa: CASSQERGRTGELFF
cdr3_nt: TGTGCCAGCAGCCAAGAACGGGGGCGCACCGGGGAGCTGTTTTTT

v_call: TRBV5-5
clone_size: NA
d_call: NA
j_call: TRBJ2-7
cdr3_aa: CASSLEGPIPHEQYF
cdr3_nt: TGTGCCAGCAGCTTGGAGGGGCCCATTCCCCACGAGCAGTACTTC